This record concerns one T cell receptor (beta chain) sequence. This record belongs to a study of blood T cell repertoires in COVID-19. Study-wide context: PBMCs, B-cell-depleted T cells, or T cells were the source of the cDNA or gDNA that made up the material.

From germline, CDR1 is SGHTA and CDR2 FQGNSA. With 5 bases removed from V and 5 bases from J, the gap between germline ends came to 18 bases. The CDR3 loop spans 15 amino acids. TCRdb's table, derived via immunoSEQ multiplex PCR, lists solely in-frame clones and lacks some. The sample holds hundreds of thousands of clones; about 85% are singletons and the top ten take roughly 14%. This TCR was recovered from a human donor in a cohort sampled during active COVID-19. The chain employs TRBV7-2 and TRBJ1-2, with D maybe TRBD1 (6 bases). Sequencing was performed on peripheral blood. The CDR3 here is CASSPSTGAAYGYTF. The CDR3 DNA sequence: TGTGCCAGCAGCCCCTCGACAGGAGCAGCTTATGGCTACACCTTC.